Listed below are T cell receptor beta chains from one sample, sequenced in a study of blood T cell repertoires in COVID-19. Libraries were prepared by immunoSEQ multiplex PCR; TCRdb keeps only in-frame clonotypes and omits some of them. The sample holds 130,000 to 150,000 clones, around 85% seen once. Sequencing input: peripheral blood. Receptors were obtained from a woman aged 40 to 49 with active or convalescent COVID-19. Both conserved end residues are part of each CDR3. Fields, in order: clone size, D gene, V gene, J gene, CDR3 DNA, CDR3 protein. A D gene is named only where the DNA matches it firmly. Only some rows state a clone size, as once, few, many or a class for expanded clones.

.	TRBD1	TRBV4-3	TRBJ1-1	TGCGCCAGCAGCCAAGAGAACCGTGAGACAGGGGACTCTCGGGAAGCTTTCTTT	CASSQENRETGDSREAFF
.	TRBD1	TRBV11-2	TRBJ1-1	TGTGCCAGCAGCGGGGGACAGGGGGGCGGCACTGAAGCTTTCTTT	CASSGGQGGGTEAFF
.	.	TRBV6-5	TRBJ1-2	TGTGCCAGCAGTTTGTACCCAGGGGCGTTCGGCTACACCTTC	CASSLYPGAFGYTF
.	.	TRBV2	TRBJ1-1	TGTGCCAGCAGGACTATTCGGAACACTGAAGCTTTCTTT	CASRTIRNTEAFF
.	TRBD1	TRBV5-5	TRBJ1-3	TGTGCCAGCAGCTCAACCCCCGGACAGGGGGTCTCTGGAAACACCATATATTTT	CASSSTPGQGVSGNTIYF
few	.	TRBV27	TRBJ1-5	TGTGCCAGCAGTTTCAGGGGCAATCAGCCCCAGCATTTT	CASSFRGNQPQHF
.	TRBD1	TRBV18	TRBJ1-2	TGTGCCAGCTCACCAGTGACAGGGGATGGCTACACCTTC	CASSPVTGDGYTF
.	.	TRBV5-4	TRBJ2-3	TGTGCCAGCAGCTCTACCTTATCGGGAGATACGCAGTATTTT	CASSSTLSGDTQYF
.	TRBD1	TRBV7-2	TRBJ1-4	TGTGCCAGCAGCTTCTCGGGGACAGCTAATGAAAAACTGTTTTTT	CASSFSGTANEKLFF
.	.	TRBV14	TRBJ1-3	TGTGCCAGCAGCCAAGATCTCCCGGGCTCTGGAAACACCATATATTTT	CASSQDLPGSGNTIYF
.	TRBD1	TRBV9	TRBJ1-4	TGTGCCAGCAGTAAGGGGGCGGGAAAACTGTTTTTT	CASSKGAGKLFF
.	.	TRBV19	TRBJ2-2	TGTGCCAGTAGTACAGGGGCCACCGGGGAGCTGTTTTTT	CASSTGATGELFF
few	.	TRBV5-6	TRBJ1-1	TGTGCCAGCAGCCTTTTGGGAGTGGGCACTGAAGCTTTCTTT	CASSLLGVGTEAFF
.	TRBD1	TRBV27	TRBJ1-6	TGTGCCAGCAGTGACAGGGGTTATAATTCACCCCTCCACTTT	CASSDRGYNSPLHF
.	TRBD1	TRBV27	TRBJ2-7	TGTGCCAGCAGTTTATCGGGGGACAGGTTTTTCTCCTACGAGCAGTACTTC	CASSLSGDRFFSYEQYF